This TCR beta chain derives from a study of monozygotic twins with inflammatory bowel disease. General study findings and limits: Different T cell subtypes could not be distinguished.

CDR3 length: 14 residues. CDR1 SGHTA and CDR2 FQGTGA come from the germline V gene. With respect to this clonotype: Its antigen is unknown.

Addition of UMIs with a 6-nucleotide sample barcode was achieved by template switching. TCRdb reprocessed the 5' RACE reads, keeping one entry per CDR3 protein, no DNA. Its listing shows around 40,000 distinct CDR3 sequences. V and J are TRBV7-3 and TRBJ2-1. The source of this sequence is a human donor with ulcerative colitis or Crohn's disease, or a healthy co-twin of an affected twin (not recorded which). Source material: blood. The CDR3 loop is CASSLAGLGSEQFF. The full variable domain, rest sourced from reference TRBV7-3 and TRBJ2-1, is GAGVSQTPSNKVTEKGKYVELRCDPISGHTALYWYRQSLGQGPEFLIYFQGTGAADDSGLPNDRFFAVRPEGSVSTLKIQRTERGDSAVYLCASSLAGLGSEQFFGPGTRLTVL.